Listed below are T cell receptor beta chains from one sample, sequenced in a study of cytomegalovirus exposure and HLA in healthy donors. Sequencing was performed with immunoSEQ multiplex PCR; in TCRdb, only in-frame clones are kept and a portion is missing. This sample yields over 150,000 clones, of which approximately 75% are seen a single time; about 2.1% belongs to the top ten. The material sequenced was PBMCs. Every receptor here comes from a young woman in good health and CMV-seronegative. The CDR3 runs from the conserved cysteine through the conserved F or W. Fields, in order: D gene, clone size, J gene, V gene, CDR3 DNA, CDR3 protein. D genes are given only for firm matches. Not every row has a clone size; where given, it reads once, few, many or a size class.

- | - | TRBJ1-5 | TRBV7-6 | TGTGCCAGCAGCTTAGGGCGGAATCAGCCCCAGCATTTT | CASSLGRNQPQHF
TRBD1 | - | TRBJ1-3 | TRBV5-1 | TGCGCCAGCAGCCCAGGACAGGGCCGGGGTTTATTTGGAAACACCATATATTTT | CASSPGQGRGLFGNTIYF
- | - | TRBJ2-1 | TRBV6-5 | TGTGCCAGCAGTTACGGCGGTGAGCAGTTCTTC | CASSYGGEQFF
- | - | TRBJ2-7 | TRBV11-2 | TGTGCCAGCAGCCGTACCTACGAGCAGTACTTC | CASSRTYEQYF
- | - | TRBJ2-1 | TRBV28 | TGTGCCAGCAGTCAGGGACTGGGCTACAATGAGCAGTTCTTC | CASSQGLGYNEQFF
TRBD2 | - | TRBJ2-3 | TRBV5-1 | TGCGCCAGCAGCTTGGGTAGCGGGGTTACTAGCACAGATACGCAGTATTTT | CASSLGSGVTSTDTQYF
- | - | TRBJ2-2 | TRBV28 | TGTGCCAGCAGTCCCGGACAGAACACCGGGGAGCTGTTTTTT | CASSPGQNTGELFF
TRBD1 | - | TRBJ1-4 | TRBV9 | TGTGCCAGCAGCGTTTCAGGGGGCTTTAGTGAAAAACTGTTTTTT | CASSVSGGFSEKLFF
TRBD1 | - | TRBJ1-6 | TRBV18 | TGTGCCAGCTCACCGGGACAGGTTGAGGAATCACCCCTCCACTTT | CASSPGQVEESPLHF
TRBD1 | - | TRBJ1-5 | TRBV15 | TGTGCCACCAGCAGAGAGGGACAGATAAATCAGCCCCAGCATTTT | CATSREGQINQPQHF
- | - | TRBJ1-1 | TRBV5-4 | TGTGCCAGCAGCTCGACAATCAACACTGAAGCTTTCTTT | CASSSTINTEAFF
- | - | TRBJ1-1 | TRBV18 | TGTGCCAGCTCACCGACCCAAAGACAGATGAACACTGAAGCTTTCTTT | CASSPTQRQMNTEAFF
- | - | TRBJ2-1 | TRBV25-1 | TGTGCCAGCAGTGAAGAGACACAAGGATACAATGAGCAGTTCTTC | CASSEETQGYNEQFF
- | - | TRBJ1-2 | TRBV28 | TGTGCCAGCAGTTTTCGTTCCGGCTATGGCTACACCTTC | CASSFRSGYGYTF
- | - | TRBJ1-2 | TRBV19 | TGTGCCAGTAGTAGGCGTCAGGGGCATGGCTACACCTTC | CASSRRQGHGYTF
- | - | TRBJ2-2 | TRBV28 | TGTGCCAGCAGTTTAATCGGCAGGGCGGACACCGGGGAGCTGTTTTTT | CASSLIGRADTGELFF
- | - | TRBJ1-5 | TRBV6-5 | TGTGCCAGCAGTTACTCGATGGGGGCCCATCAGCCCCAGCATTTT | CASSYSMGAHQPQHF
- | few | TRBJ1-2 | TRBV7-9 | TGTTCCAGCAGCCCATCATCCGGGGTTCTGATTCAATATGGCTACACCTTC | CSSSPSSGVLIQYGYTF
- | few | TRBJ1-1 | TRBV11-2 | TGTGCCAGCACCGTATCGGGGTTGAACACTGAAGCTTTCTTT | CASTVSGLNTEAFF
- | - | TRBJ2-3 | TRBV19 | TGTGCCAGTAGTATTAAGGCGGGGCACACAGATACGCAGTATTTT | CASSIKAGHTDTQYF
- | - | TRBJ1-3 | TRBV5-6 | TGTGCCAGCAGGGACAGATCCTCTGGAAACACCATATATTTT | CASRDRSSGNTIYF
- | - | TRBJ1-2 | TRBV2 | TGTGCCAGCAGTCCTGGGGGGGGGAACTATGGCTACACCTTC | CASSPGGGNYGYTF
TRBD1 | - | TRBJ1-1 | TRBV27 | TGTGCCAGCATGGACGGGACAGGAGGTATATTTTCTGAAGCTTTCTTT | CASMDGTGGIFSEAFF
- | - | TRBJ2-3 | TRBV10-3 | TGTGCCATCAGTGAGCGGGACTGGCCGAGCACAGATACGCAGTATTTT | CAISERDWPSTDTQYF
TRBD2 | - | TRBJ2-1 | TRBV18 | TGTGCCAGCTCACCCGGACTAGCGGTTTTCAATGAGCAGTTCTTC | CASSPGLAVFNEQFF
- | - | TRBJ1-5 | TRBV5-1 | TGCGCCAGCAGAAAAAACGGACAGTTAAATCAGCCCCAGCATTTT | CASRKNGQLNQPQHF
- | - | TRBJ2-5 | TRBV5-1 | TGCGCCAGCAGCCTCGCTGGACAGGGAGGGGCCTACTTC | CASSLAGQGGAYF
TRBD1 | - | TRBJ2-2 | TRBV5-5 | TGTGCCAGCAGTATGACCGGGACAGTGAACACCGGGGAGCTGTTTTTT | CASSMTGTVNTGELFF
- | - | TRBJ1-1 | TRBV4-1 | TGCGCCAGCAGCCACGATATCAGGGGCGACACTGAAGCTTTCTTT | CASSHDIRGDTEAFF
- | - | TRBJ2-6 | TRBV4-1 | TGCGCCAGCAGCCAAGTGGGGCAGGGAAAGACTGGGGCCAACGTCCTGACTTTC | CASSQVGQGKTGANVLTF
TRBD1 | - | TRBJ1-3 | TRBV7-3 | TGTGCCAGCAGCTCCTCCGAGACAGGGTCGGGAAACACCATATATTTT | CASSSSETGSGNTIYF
- | - | TRBJ2-1 | TRBV5-1 | TGCGCCAGCAGCTACCGGAGCCGGGGAACCAATGAGCAGTTCTTC | CASSYRSRGTNEQFF
TRBD2 | few | TRBJ2-7 | TRBV19 | TGTGCCAGTAGTTTCGTGGGAGGGTACGAGCAGTACTTC | CASSFVGGYEQYF
- | - | TRBJ2-7 | TRBV5-1 | TGCGCCAGCAGCTTCCGGACAGATTCCTACGAGCAGTACTTC | CASSFRTDSYEQYF
TRBD1 | - | TRBJ1-4 | TRBV6-1 | TGTGCCAGCAGTCCTCGGACAGGGCCTAATGAAAAACTGTTTTTT | CASSPRTGPNEKLFF
- | - | TRBJ2-6 | TRBV28 | TGTGCCAGCGGAGGGACCGTCCCTCACGTCCTGACTTTC | CASGGTVPHVLTF
- | - | TRBJ2-7 | TRBV9 | TGTGCCAGCAGCTTAGACGGAGGGGTCTACGAGCAGTACTTC | CASSLDGGVYEQYF
- | - | TRBJ1-2 | TRBV2 | TGTGCCAGCAGTGAAACTGCGGCCCGAGGGTATGGCTACACCTTC | CASSETAARGYGYTF
- | - | TRBJ1-2 | TRBV15 | TGTGCCACCAGCAGAGATCGGGAGGGTCTGTATGGCTACACCTTC | CATSRDREGLYGYTF
TRBD2 | few | TRBJ2-3 | TRBV18 | TGTGCCAGCTCACCCCCCGGGACTAGCGGGTCCACGCAGTATTTT | CASSPPGTSGSTQYF
- | - | TRBJ1-1 | TRBV9 | TGTGCCAGCAGCGTTTATGTGAACACTGAAGCTTTCTTT | CASSVYVNTEAFF
TRBD2 | - | TRBJ2-7 | TRBV5-4 | TGTGCCAGCAGCTTGGGACAGCTTACAGCGGGAGGGCCAGGCGAGCAGTACTTC | CASSLGQLTAGGPGEQYF
- | - | TRBJ1-6 | TRBV7-3 | TGTGCCAGCAGCCCCCGGGACAAACATAATTCACCCCTCCACTTT | CASSPRDKHNSPLHF
TRBD1 | once | TRBJ1-1 | TRBV19 | TGTGCCAGTAGCCCTTTAACGGTCCCCGGACAGGGGGACACTGAAGCTTTCTTT | CASSPLTVPGQGDTEAFF
TRBD1 | - | TRBJ2-7 | TRBV5-1 | TGCGCCAGCAGACCGGGACAGGGGGTCGAGCAGTACTTC | CASRPGQGVEQYF
- | once | TRBJ1-1 | TRBV5-8 | TGTGCCAGCAGCTTGACAGACACTGAAGCTTTCTTT | CASSLTDTEAFF
- | - | TRBJ1-2 | TRBV6-6 | TGTGCCAGCAGTTACCTCCGGGAGTCTCGAGGCTACACCTTC | CASSYLRESRGYTF
- | - | TRBJ2-2 | TRBV27 | TGTGCCAGCCTGTCCGGGGAGCTGTTTTTT | CASLSGELFF
- | - | TRBJ2-3 | TRBV2 | TGTGCCAGCAGTGAGGGAGGCGGACCTAGCACAGATACGCAGTATTTT | CASSEGGGPSTDTQYF
TRBD1 | - | TRBJ2-5 | TRBV5-1 | TGCGCCAGCAGCCCGGGACAGGGGGCGCTGGAGACCCAGTACTTC | CASSPGQGALETQYF